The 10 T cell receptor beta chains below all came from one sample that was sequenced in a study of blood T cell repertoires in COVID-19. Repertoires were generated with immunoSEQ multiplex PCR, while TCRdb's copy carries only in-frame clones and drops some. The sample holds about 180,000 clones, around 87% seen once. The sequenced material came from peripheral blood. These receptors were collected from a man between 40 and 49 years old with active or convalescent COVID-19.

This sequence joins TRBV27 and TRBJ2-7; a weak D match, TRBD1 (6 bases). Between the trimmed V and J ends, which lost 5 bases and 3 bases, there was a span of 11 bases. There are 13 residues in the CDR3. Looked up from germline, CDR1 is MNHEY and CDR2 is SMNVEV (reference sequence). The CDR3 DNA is TGTGCCAGCAGTCCCGGGACAAACTACGAGCAGTACTTC. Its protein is CASSPGTNYEQYF.

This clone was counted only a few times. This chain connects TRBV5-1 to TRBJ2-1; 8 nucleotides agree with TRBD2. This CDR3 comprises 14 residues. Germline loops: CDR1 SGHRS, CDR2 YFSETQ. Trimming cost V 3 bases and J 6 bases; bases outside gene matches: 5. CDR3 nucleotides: TGCGCCAGCAGCTCCGGACTAGCCTCCAATGAGCAGTTCTTC. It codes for CASSSGLASNEQFF.

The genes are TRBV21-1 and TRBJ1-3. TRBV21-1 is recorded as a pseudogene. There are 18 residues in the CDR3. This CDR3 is CASSKDTRRDWSGNTIYF. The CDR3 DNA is TGTGCCAGCAGCAAAGACACACGCAGGGACTGGTCTGGAAACACCATATATTTT.

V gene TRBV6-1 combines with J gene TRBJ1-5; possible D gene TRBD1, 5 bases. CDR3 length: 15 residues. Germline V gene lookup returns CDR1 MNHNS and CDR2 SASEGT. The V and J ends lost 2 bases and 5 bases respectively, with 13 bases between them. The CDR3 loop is CASSERWQGDQPQHF. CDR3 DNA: TGTGCCAGCAGTGAACGGTGGCAGGGTGATCAGCCCCAGCATTTT.

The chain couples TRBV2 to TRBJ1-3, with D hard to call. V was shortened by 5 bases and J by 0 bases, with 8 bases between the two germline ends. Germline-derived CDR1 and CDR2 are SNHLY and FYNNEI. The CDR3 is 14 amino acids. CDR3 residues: CASSPSYSGNTIYF. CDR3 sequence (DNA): TGTGCCAGCAGTCCCAGTTACTCTGGAAACACCATATATTTT.

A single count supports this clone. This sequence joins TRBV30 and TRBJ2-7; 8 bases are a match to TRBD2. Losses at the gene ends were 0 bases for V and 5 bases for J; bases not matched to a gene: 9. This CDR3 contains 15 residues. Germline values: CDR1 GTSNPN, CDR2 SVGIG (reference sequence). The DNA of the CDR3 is TGTGCCTGGAGTGTGGGAAGCGGGGGTCTGGACGAGCAGTACTTC. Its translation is CAWSVGSGGLDEQYF.

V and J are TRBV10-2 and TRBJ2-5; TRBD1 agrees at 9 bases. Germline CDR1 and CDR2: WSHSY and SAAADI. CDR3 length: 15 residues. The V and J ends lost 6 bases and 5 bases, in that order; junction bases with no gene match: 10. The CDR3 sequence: CASRRTGVVDETQYF. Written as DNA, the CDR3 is TGCGCCAGCAGAAGGACAGGGGTGGTAGACGAGACCCAGTACTTC.

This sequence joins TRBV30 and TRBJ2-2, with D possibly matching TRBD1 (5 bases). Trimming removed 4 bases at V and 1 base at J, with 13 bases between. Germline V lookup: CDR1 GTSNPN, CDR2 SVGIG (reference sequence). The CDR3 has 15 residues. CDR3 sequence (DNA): TGTGCCTGGATCCTGCCCCAGGGGAACACCGGGGAGCTGTTTTTT. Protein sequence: CAWILPQGNTGELFF.

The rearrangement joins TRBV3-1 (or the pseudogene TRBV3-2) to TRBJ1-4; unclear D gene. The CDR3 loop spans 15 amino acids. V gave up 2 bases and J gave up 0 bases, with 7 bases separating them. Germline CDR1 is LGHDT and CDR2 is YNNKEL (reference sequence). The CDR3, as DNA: TGTGCCAGCAGCCAATTGGGAGCAACTAATGAAAAACTGTTTTTT. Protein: CASSQLGATNEKLFF.

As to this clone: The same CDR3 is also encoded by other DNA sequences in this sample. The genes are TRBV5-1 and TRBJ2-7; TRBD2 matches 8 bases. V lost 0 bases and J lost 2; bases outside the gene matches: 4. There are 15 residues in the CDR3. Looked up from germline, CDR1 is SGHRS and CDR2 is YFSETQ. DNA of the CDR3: TGCGCCAGCAGCTTGGAGGGGACTAGTCCCTACGAGCAGTACTTC. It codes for CASSLEGTSPYEQYF.